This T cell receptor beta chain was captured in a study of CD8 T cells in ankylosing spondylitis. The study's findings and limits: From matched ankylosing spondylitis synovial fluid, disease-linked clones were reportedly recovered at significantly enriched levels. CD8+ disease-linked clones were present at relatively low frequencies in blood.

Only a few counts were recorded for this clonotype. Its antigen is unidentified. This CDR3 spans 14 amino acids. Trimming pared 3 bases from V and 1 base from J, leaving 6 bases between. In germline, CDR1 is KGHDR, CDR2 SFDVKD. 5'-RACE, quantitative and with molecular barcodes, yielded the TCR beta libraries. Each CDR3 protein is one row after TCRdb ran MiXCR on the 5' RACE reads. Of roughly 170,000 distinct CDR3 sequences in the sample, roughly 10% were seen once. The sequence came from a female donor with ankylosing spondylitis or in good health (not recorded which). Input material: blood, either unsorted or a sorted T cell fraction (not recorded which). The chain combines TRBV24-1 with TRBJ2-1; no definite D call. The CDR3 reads CATSDSRSYNEQFF. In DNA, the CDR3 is TGTGCCACCAGTGATAGCCGGTCCTACAATGAGCAGTTCTTC.